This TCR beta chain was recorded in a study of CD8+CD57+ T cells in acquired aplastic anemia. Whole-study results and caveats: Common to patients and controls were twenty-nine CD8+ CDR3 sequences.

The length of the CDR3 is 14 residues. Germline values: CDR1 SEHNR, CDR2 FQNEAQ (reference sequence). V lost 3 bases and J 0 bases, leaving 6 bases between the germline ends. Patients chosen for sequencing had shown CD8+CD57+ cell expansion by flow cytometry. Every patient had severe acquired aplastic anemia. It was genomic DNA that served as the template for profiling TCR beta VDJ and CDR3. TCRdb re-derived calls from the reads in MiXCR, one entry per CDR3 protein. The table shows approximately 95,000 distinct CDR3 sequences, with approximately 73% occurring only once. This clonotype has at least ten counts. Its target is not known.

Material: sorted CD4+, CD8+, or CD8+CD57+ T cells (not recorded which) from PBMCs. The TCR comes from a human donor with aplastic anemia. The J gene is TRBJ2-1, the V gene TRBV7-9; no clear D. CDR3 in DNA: TGTGCCAGCAGCTTTAGTGGCTCCTACAATGAGCAGTTCTTC. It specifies CASSFSGSYNEQFF.